These 14 T cell receptor beta chains originate from one sample sequenced in a study of early T cells in non-severe SARS-CoV-2 infection. One entry per CDR3 protein results from TCRdb running MiXCR on the 5' RACE reads. The sample includes more than 15,000 distinct CDR3 sequences, 4% to 5.5% of them seen just once. The sample comprised whole blood. These receptor sequences come from an adult who was a healthcare worker with PCR-confirmed SARS-CoV-2 infection or an uninfected control (not recorded which).

The table lists this clonotype with many counts. The chain couples TRBV9 to TRBJ1-1; TRBD1 matches at 10 bases. Trimming cost V 4 bases and J 5 bases; bases outside gene matches: 5. Germline V lookup: CDR1 SGDLS, CDR2 YYNGEE. CDR3 length: 14 residues. CDR3 region: CASSPGQGRTEAFF. CDR3 DNA sequence: TGTGCCAGCAGCCCGGGACAGGGGAGGACTGAAGCTTTCTTT.

This clonotype appeared many times. The CDR3 bases are TGCGCCAGCAGGCGGACAGGGGGCAGACCTACTGCTAACTATGGCTACACCTTC. Translation: CASRRTGGRPTANYGYTF. The chain carries TRBV5-1 and TRBJ1-2; TRBD1 matches 11 bases. Germline loops: CDR1 SGHRS, CDR2 YFSETQ. V gave up 5 bases and J gave up 0 bases; unmatched junction bases: 12. The CDR3 contains 18 residues.

In its sample, this clonotype was seen many times. This chain links TRBV29-1 with TRBJ2-1; TRBD2 matches at 7 bases. J lost 0 bases, V lost 5 bases, and 4 bases had no gene match. Germline assignment: CDR1 SQVTM and CDR2 ANQGSEA. There are 14 residues in the CDR3. The CDR3 is CSVLGGGSYNEQFF. The CDR3, as DNA: TGCAGCGTTCTTGGCGGGGGCTCCTACAATGAGCAGTTCTTC.

This clonotype was seen at least ten times. The chain joins TRBV5-5 to TRBJ2-7, with D possibly being TRBD2 (5 bases). Germline V gives CDR1 SGHKS, CDR2 YYEKEE (reference sequence). The CDR3 is 12 residues long. V was trimmed by 0 bases and J by 5 bases, leaving 6 bases between them. As DNA, the CDR3 is TGTGCCAGCAGCTTGGGGAGGCACGAGCAGTACGTC. Translating gives CASSLGRHEQYV.

V gene TRBV6-6 combines with J gene TRBJ2-7; perhaps TRBD2 as D (6 bases). The CDR3 has 12 amino acids. Between the trimmed V and J ends, which lost 7 bases and 6 bases, there was a span of 13 bases. The germline V gene has CDR1 MNHNY and CDR2 SVGAGI (reference sequence). The DNA of the CDR3 is TGTGCCAGCACAGGGCAGGGAGGCGAGCAGTACGTC. The encoded protein is CASTGQGGEQYV.

V gene TRBV30 combines with J gene TRBJ2-7, with D unresolved. CDR3 size: 12 residues. The ends were cut back, 0 bases at V and 3 bases at J, with 6 bases in the middle. In germline, CDR1 is GTSNPN, CDR2 SVGIG (reference sequence). CDR3: CAWSVQNYEQYF. CDR3 DNA sequence: TGTGCCTGGAGTGTACAGAACTACGAGCAGTACTTC.

This clonotype was observed at least ten times. The chain is built from TRBV10-3 and TRBJ2-7, with 13 bases identical to TRBD2. The CDR3 loop spans 14 amino acids. V gave up 2 bases and J gave up 5 bases; unmatched junction bases: 0. Germline lookup yields CDR1 ENHRY and CDR2 SYGVKD. The DNA of the CDR3 is TGTGCCATCAGTGAGGGACTAGCGGGAGACGAGCAGTACGTC. It yields the protein CAISEGLAGDEQYV.

This clonotype has at least ten counts. V gene TRBV11-2 combines with J gene TRBJ2-5; 7 bases line up with TRBD1. In germline, CDR1 is SGHAT, CDR2 FQNNGV. The CDR3 length is 15 residues. V shed 0 bases and J 7 bases; nucleotides not matched to a gene: 8. The CDR3 DNA sequence: TGTGCCAGCAGCTTAGAACAGGGGCCTTTATGGACCCAGTACTTC. Protein sequence: CASSLEQGPLWTQYF.

Ten or more counts support this clonotype. The chain recombines TRBV28 with TRBJ2-7, with 9 bases aligning to TRBD2. Germline loops: CDR1 MDHEN, CDR2 SYDVKM. The J segment lost 0 bases and the V segment lost 4 bases, leaving 7 bases of the junction unmatched. The CDR3 consists of 16 residues. The CDR3 region is CASSSPTSGSSYEQYF. The DNA of the CDR3 is TGTGCCAGCAGTTCCCCGACTAGCGGAAGCTCCTACGAGCAGTACTTC. The variable domain in full, with the rest retrieved from reference TRBV28 and TRBJ2-7, is DVKVTQSSRYLVKRTGEKVFLECVQDMDHENMFWYRQDPGLGLRLIYFSYDVKMKEKGDIPEGYSVSREKKERFSLILESASTNQTSMYLCASSSPTSGSSYEQYFGPGTRLTVT.

This clonotype was observed many times. The genes are TRBV9 and TRBJ2-1; 8 nucleotides agree with TRBD2. There are 12 residues in the CDR3. Germline V CDR1 and CDR2: SGDLS, YYNGEE. Germline trimming cut 3 bases from V and 9 bases from J; bases unmatched to any gene: 2. This chain's CDR3 is CASSATSGEQFF. DNA for the CDR3: TGTGCCAGCAGCGCCACTAGCGGTGAGCAGTTCTTC.

The rearrangement joins TRBV28 to TRBJ1-2; D perhaps matches TRBD1 (6 bases). The length of the CDR3 is 13 residues. CDR1 and CDR2 from the germline V gene are MDHEN and SYDVKM. V was cut by 3 bases and J by 6 bases, with 11 bases left in between. CDR3 DNA: TGTGCCAGCAGTTTGTTCGAGGGGGATGGCTACACCTTC. Its protein is CASSLFEGDGYTF.

This clonotype was recorded many times. The V call is TRBV6-5, the J call TRBJ1-6; 8 bases agree with TRBD1. The CDR3 runs 15 residues. V shed 0 bases, J shed 10 bases, and the junction held 5 bases outside the gene matches. CDR1 is MNHEY, CDR2 SVGAGI, per germline. CDR3 nucleotide sequence: TGTGCCAGCAGTTACTCGCAGGGGGCGAGGTCACCCCTCCACTTT. Translation gives CASSYSQGARSPLHF.

At least ten counts were recorded for this clonotype. The chain uses TRBV11-2 and TRBJ2-1; 7 bases align to TRBD1. The CDR3 is made up of 17 amino acids. The V and J ends lost 3 bases and 0 bases, in that order; junction bases with no gene match: 8. CDR1 is SGHAT, CDR2 FQNNGV, per germline. CDR3 loop: CASSLLPGQSSYNEQFF. The CDR3 DNA reads TGTGCCAGCAGCTTGCTCCCGGGACAGAGCTCCTACAATGAGCAGTTCTTC.

This clonotype has ten or more counts. The J gene is TRBJ1-2, the V gene TRBV7-2; D is uncertain. The germline V gene has CDR1 SGHTA and CDR2 FQGNSA. Trimming cost V 1 base and J 0 bases, with 9 bases left between them. The CDR3 extends over 15 amino acids. The CDR3 DNA reads as TGTGCCAGCAGCTTAGGGAGTCCCGCTAACTATGGCTACACCTTC. It encodes CASSLGSPANYGYTF.